The entry below gives a single T cell receptor (beta chain) sequence along with its context. Its specificity is unknown. These data come from a study of T cell responses to AZD1222 COVID-19 vaccine. Only in-frame clones appear in the TCRdb table, and some are missing; sequencing was by immunoSEQ multiplex PCR. The table shows fewer than 110,000 clones, with about nine tenths occurring only once. Broader study findings: Spike-specific TCR breadth and depth went up after people got two AZD1222 doses.

Here the sequenced sample was peripheral blood, taken 28 days after the second AZD1222 dose. The source of this sequence is an adult who received the AZD1222 COVID-19 vaccine.

CDR3 in DNA: TGTGCCAGCAGCTTAGGGGCGGGAGCTTACAATGAGCAGTTCTTC. Encoded protein: CASSLGAGAYNEQFF. The V gene is TRBV7-8, the J gene TRBJ2-1; 7 bases map to TRBD2. The V and J ends lost 1 base and 4 bases, in that order; junction bases with no gene match: 4. This CDR3 spans 15 amino acids. Germline lookup yields CDR1 SGHVS and CDR2 FQNEAQ.